Listed below are T cell receptor beta chains from one sample, sequenced in a study of cytomegalovirus exposure and HLA in healthy donors. The method was immunoSEQ multiplex PCR; TCRdb's version includes in-frame clones alone and lacks a portion of them. The sample carries roughly 140,000 clones, 60% to 85% recorded once. Input material: PBMCs. These receptors originate from a male donor in good health and CMV-seronegative. Both conserved end residues are part of each CDR3. The D gene is left open where the match is weak. Expanded clones get a size class; other rows say once, few or many, or leave the size out.

j_gene | v_gene | abundance | d_gene | CDR3nt | CDR3aa
TRBJ2-7 | TRBV18 | - | TRBD2 | TGTGCCAGCTCAGATTTAGCGGGAGGGCCTCCCGGGGAGCAGTACTTC | CASSDLAGGPPGEQYF
TRBJ2-1 | TRBV10-3 | - | - | TGTGCCATCAGTCCCGCCCGGGACTCCTACAATGAGCAGTTCTTC | CAISPARDSYNEQFF
TRBJ2-7 | TRBV5-8 | - | TRBD1 | TGTGCCAGCAGCTTGCAGCAGGGGGCCTACGAGCAGTACTTC | CASSLQQGAYEQYF
TRBJ1-5 | TRBV6-6 | - | - | TGTGCCAGCAGGGCAGGAGGCGGGGGTCAGCCCCAGCATTTT | CASRAGGGGQPQHF
TRBJ1-3 | TRBV9 | - | TRBD1 | TGTGCCAGCAGCGTCTCCGCGACAGGGCATCGCGGAAACACCATATATTTT | CASSVSATGHRGNTIYF
TRBJ2-4 | TRBV21-1 | - | - | TGTGCCAGCAACGACAGGTGGTTCATAGGAAGTAAAAACATTCAGTACTTC | CASNDRWFIGSKNIQYF
TRBJ2-7 | TRBV30 | - | TRBD2 | TGTGCCTGGAGGGAAGGGCTAGCGGCTTCCTACGAGCAGTACTTC | CAWREGLAASYEQYF
TRBJ2-7 | TRBV5-1 | - | - | TGCGCCAGTAGCTTCCTCTACGAGCAGTACTTC | CASSFLYEQYF
TRBJ1-1 | TRBV19 | - | TRBD1 | TGTGCCAGTAGTAGCAACAGGGGTGGTAGCACTGAAGCTTTCTTT | CASSSNRGGSTEAFF
TRBJ1-4 | TRBV4-3 | - | - | TGCGCCAGCAGCCCGGTGGCGGCTAATGAAAAACTGTTTTTT | CASSPVAANEKLFF
TRBJ1-1 | TRBV9 | once | TRBD1 | TGTGCCAGCAGCGTGGGGGGACAGATGAACACTGAAGCTTTCTTT | CASSVGGQMNTEAFF
TRBJ2-7 | TRBV15 | once | TRBD1 | TGTGCCACCAGCACCCCGGGACAGGGGGCCTACGAGCAGTACTTC | CATSTPGQGAYEQYF
TRBJ2-3 | TRBV10-3 | - | TRBD2 | TGTGCCATCGGACTAGCCCTAGTAGGTACGCAGTATTTT | CAIGLALVGTQYF
TRBJ2-7 | TRBV27 | - | - | TGTGCCAGCAGCTCCGACAGGACCGCCTACGAGCAGTACTTC | CASSSDRTAYEQYF
TRBJ2-1 | TRBV30 | - | - | TGTGCCTGGACGTCCTACAATGAGCAGTTCTTC | CAWTSYNEQFF
TRBJ2-5 | TRBV9 | - | TRBD1 | TGTGCCAGCAGCGACAGGGGACAAGAGACCCAGTACTTC | CASSDRGQETQYF
TRBJ2-2 | TRBV27 | - | - | TGTGCCAGCAGTTTGGTTGACAGAAACACCGGGGAGCTGTTTTTT | CASSLVDRNTGELFF